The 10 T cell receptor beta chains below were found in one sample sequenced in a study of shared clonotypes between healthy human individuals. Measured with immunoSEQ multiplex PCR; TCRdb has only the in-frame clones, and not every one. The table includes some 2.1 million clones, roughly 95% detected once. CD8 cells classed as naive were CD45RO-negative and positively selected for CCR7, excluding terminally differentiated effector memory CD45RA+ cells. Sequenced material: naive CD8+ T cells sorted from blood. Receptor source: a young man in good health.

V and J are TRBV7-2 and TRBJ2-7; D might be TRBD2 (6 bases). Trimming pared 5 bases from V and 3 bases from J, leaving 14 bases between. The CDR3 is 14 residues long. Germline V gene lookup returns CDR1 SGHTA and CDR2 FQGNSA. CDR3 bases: TGTGCCAGCAGCCCCTGGGGCGGGGACTACGAGCAGTACTTC. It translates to CASSPWGGDYEQYF. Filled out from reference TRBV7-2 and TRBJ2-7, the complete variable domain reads GAGVSQSPSNKVTEKGKDVELRCDPISGHTALYWYRQSLGQGLEFLIYFQGNSAPDKSGLPSDRFSAERTGGSVSTLTIQRTQQEDSAVYLCASSPWGGDYEQYFGPGTRLTVT.

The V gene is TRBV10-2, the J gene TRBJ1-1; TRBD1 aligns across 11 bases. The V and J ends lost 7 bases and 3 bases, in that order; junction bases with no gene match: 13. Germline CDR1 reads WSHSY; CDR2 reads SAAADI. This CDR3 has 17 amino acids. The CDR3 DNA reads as TGCGCCAGCACTAATAACCGGGACAGGGGGTTTTACACTGAAGCTTTCTTT. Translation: CASTNNRDRGFYTEAFF.

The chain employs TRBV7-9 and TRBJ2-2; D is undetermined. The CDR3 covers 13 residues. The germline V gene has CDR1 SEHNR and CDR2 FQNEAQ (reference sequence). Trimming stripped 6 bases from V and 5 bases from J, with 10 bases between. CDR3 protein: CASSVPGTGELFF. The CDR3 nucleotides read TGTGCCAGCAGTGTCCCCGGGACCGGGGAGCTGTTTTTT. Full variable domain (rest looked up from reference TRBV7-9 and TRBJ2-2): DTGVSQNPRHKITKRGQNVTFRCDPISEHNRLYWYRQTLGQGPEFLTYFQNEAQLEKSRLLSDRFSAERPKGSFSTLEIQRTEQGDSAMYLCASSVPGTGELFFGEGSRLTVL.

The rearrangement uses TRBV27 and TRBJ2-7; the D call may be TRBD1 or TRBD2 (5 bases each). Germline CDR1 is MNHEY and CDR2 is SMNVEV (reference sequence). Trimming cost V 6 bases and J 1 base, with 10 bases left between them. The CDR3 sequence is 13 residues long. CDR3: CASSRGESYEQYF. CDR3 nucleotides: TGTGCCAGCAGCAGAGGGGAATCCTACGAGCAGTACTTC.

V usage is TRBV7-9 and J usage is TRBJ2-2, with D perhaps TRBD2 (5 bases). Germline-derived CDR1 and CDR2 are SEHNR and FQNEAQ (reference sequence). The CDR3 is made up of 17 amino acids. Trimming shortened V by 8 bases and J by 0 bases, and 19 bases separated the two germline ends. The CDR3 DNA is TGTGCCAGCCCGGGAAAGACTGCGATCTCGAACACCGGGGAGCTGTTTTTT. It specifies CASPGKTAISNTGELFF.

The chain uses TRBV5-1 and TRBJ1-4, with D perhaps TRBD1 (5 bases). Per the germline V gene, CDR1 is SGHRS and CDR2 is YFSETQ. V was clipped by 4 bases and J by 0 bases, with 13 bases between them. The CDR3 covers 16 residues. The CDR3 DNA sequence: TGCGCCAGCAGCGCCGGGACCGTTGCAACTAATGAAAAACTGTTTTTT. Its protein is CASSAGTVATNEKLFF.

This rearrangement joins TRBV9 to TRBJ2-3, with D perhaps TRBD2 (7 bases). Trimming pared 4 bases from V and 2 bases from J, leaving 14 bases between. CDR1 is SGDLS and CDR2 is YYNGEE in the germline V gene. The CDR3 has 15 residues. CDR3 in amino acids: CASSPFGGATDTQYF. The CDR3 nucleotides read TGTGCCAGCAGCCCATTTGGGGGGGCCACAGATACGCAGTATTTT.

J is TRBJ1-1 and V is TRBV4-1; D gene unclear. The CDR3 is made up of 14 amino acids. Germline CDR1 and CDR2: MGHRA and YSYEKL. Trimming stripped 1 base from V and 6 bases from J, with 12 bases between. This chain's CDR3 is CASSQGTYSPEAFF. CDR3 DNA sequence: TGCGCCAGCAGCCAAGGGACCTACAGCCCTGAAGCTTTCTTT.

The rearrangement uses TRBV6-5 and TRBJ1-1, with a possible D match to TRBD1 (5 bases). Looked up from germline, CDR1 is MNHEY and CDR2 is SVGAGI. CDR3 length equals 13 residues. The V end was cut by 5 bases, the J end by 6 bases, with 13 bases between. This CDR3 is CASSPGRRAEAFF. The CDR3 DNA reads TGTGCCAGCAGTCCAGGGAGAAGGGCTGAAGCTTTCTTT.

CDR3 loop: CASSLGGLVNQPQHF. CDR3 nucleotides: TGCGCCAGCAGCTTGGGGGGGCTAGTCAATCAGCCCCAGCATTTT. V usage is TRBV4-1 and J usage is TRBJ1-5, with a weak D call TRBD1 (6 bases). This CDR3 has 15 residues. Germline CDR1 MGHRA, CDR2 YSYEKL. Trimming stripped 5 bases from V and 3 bases from J, with 14 bases between.